This T cell receptor beta chain was profiled in a study of T cell responses to AZD1222 COVID-19 vaccine. TCRdb's copy holds only in-frame clones and misses some; the assay was immunoSEQ multiplex PCR. The repertoire holds more than 100,000 clones, with 80% to 90% as singletons. A note on this clone: Its antigen is still unknown.

The ends were cut back, 5 bases at V and 4 bases at J, with 12 bases in the middle. CDR3 length equals 14 residues. Germline assignment: CDR1 MNHEY and CDR2 SMNVEV (reference sequence). Findings of the study overall: Just a handful of people given AZD1222 tested seropositive at baseline. Researchers report vaccine-associated CD4 TCRs spanning spike, with dominance at 160-218 and 743-854. None of the repertoires were sampled until the peak T cell response had passed. Clonal diversity was possibly underestimated, and white British individuals and females predominated among donors.

Here the sequenced sample was peripheral blood, taken on day 0 of AZD1222 vaccination. The chain is built from TRBV27 and TRBJ1-5; the D gene is possibly TRBD1 (6 bases). The origin of this receptor is an adult in good health. The CDR3 DNA follows: TGTGCCAGCAGTCTGGGCAGGGGTAATCAGCCCCAGCATTTT. Amino acids: CASSLGRGNQPQHF.